This note documents a single TCR beta chain sequence. This clone was recorded only once. Its cognate antigen has yet to be identified. No qualities accompany the bases; no much larger clone lies one base away. This entry comes from a study of CD8+ T cells in alopecia areata (dated by TCRdb to 2016 to 2019). Background on the whole study: The treated patients, all with moderate-to-severe alopecia areata, were enrolled in an open-label pilot trial of oral tofacitinib given at 5 to 10 mg twice daily. Scalp clonality was compared across normal scalp (n=4), patchy alopecia areata scalp (n=8), and alopecia totalis/universalis scalp (n=8). High-throughput TCRbeta sequencing was used to examine T cell clonal expansion in alopecia areata in both the C3H/HeJ mouse model and human patients. The SALT score, which quantifies the percentage of affected scalp surface area, was used to measure disease severity in treated patients. immunoSEQ multiplex PCR using 35 Vbeta forward primers and 13 Jbeta reverse primers was used to amplify TCRbeta CDR3 regions. RNA was extracted with the PAXgene miRNA kit for fixed scalp, the miRNeasy kit for PBMCs, and the RNeasy kit for mouse skin. In humans, TCRbeta sequencing was performed on scalp tissue and on sorted CD4+ and CD8+ peripheral blood T cells from healthy controls and from patients with patchy or totalis/universalis alopecia areata. Biopsies were taken from tofacitinib-treated patients at baseline and again at 4 and 24 weeks into treatment, and several of those patients also had a later scalp biopsy. Patients stayed on tofacitinib for 6 to 18 months and then had 6 months of follow-up off drug so that delayed response and recurrence could be assessed.

Measured from the cysteine to the phenylalanine, the CDR3 is 16 residues long. Only the CDR3 region is kept as DNA, spanning 48 bases read in frame from base 1. V lost 1 base and J lost 1 base; the stretch between them is 13 bases long. The germline V gene (reference sequence) supplies CDR1 LNHNV and CDR2 YYDKDF. The library came from the immunoSEQ multiplex PCR assay. For TCR sequencing, RNA was extracted from every sample and reverse transcribed into cDNA to serve as template. SuperScript III was used to make first-strand cDNA, primed with a 2:1 mix of oligo-dT and random hexamers. A synthetic immune receptor repertoire was used to gauge amplification bias, and whatever bias remained was removed computationally. The original methods were these. After raw reads were preprocessed to remove errors, the CDR3 was defined following IMGT conventions as running from the conserved cysteine to phenylalanine. To get clonality, Shannon entropy was normalized by log2 of the number of productive unique TCRs and the result was subtracted from 1. CD4 or CD8 identity of scalp clones was inferred by cross-referencing scalp TCRbeta sequences with sorted blood CD4 and CD8 repertoires. The clones in this table, taken by TCRdb from immuneACCESS, are in-frame only. Not every clone is retained; where verified, under half of the shortfall comes from an unresolved V gene, and the cause of the rest is unknown. V and J calls and clone size follow that table, whereas D and trimming were derived from the DNA. This sample gives some 200,000 clones in total; approximately 47% of them show up just once. Clones ranked in the top ten supply around 3% of the sample.

Findings and caveats that apply to the study as a whole: TCR sequences shared between patients were less clear than in mice, possibly partly because of HLA diversity in the patient population. Compared with normal scalp, lesional scalp had higher clonality and more expanded CD8+ clones, particularly in alopecia totalis/universalis, a pattern that suggests antigenic drive. Many expanded lesional clones persisted in scalp and blood during tofacitinib treatment, which may partly explain relapse after stopping treatment. Scalp clonality and the number of expanded CD8+ clones among the top 100 scalp clones were significantly decreased by tofacitinib. The treated cohort was small, with a single nonresponder, so links between baseline CD8+ expansion and response need larger studies. Scalp TCR repertoire analysis is complicated because resident alphabeta T cells in normal human skin are also sequenced, whereas mouse skin is dominated by gammadelta T cells.

Taken with the paper, the label for treatment or condition translates to: oral pan-JAK inhibitor, 5-10 mg twice daily. From alopecia areata patients, peripheral blood was collected along with lesional scalp punch biopsies. After PBMCs were isolated by density centrifugation and stained for CD3, CD4 and CD8, a FACSAria was used to sort CD4+ and CD8+ T cells. The receptor was isolated from a human donor with alopecia areata. Here the sequenced sample was CD4+ T cells sorted from blood, taken at approximately week 36, from a patient treated with tofacitinib. The chain uses TRBV15 and TRBJ2-5, with the identity of the D gene unclear. The CDR3 region has the sequence CATSRVQQQTQETQYF. The base sequence is TGTGCCACCAGCAGAGTCCAACAGCAGACCCAAGAGACCCAGTACTTC.